The following is a T cell receptor beta chain sequence with its context. In the authors' workflow: Cell counts per sample came from amplifying reference gene primers. The data were produced by immunoSEQ multiplex PCR, yet TCRdb's version contains in-frame clones alone and is incomplete. V and J calls and clone size are given by that table; D and trimming were obtained from the DNA. Of about 260,000 clones listed, approximately 86% are singletons. The data derive from a study of blood T cell repertoires in COVID-19. About the study: COVID-19 samples from acute and convalescent phases originated in the United States, Italy and Spain. The cDNA or gDNA used as material had been derived from T cells, B-cell-depleted T cells, or PBMCs.

V gave up 4 bases and J gave up 5 bases; unmatched junction bases: 9. Germline V gives CDR1 SEHNR, CDR2 FQNEAQ (reference sequence). The CDR3 runs to 18 residues. The receptor was isolated from a man aged 25-40 years with active or convalescent COVID-19. Sequencing used peripheral blood. This chain connects TRBV7-9 to TRBJ2-1, with 15 bases fitting TRBD2. Written as DNA, the CDR3 is TGTGCCAGCAGCTACGGACTAGCGGGGGGGCCAGGGAACAATGAGCAGTTCTTC. Residues: CASSYGLAGGPGNNEQFF.